The 7 T cell receptor beta chains below were found in one sample sequenced in a study of cytomegalovirus exposure and HLA in healthy donors. Amplification used 60 Vbeta primers and 13 Jbeta primers. Sequencing used immunoSEQ multiplex PCR; TCRdb keeps in-frame clones, though not all of them. The sample includes roughly 97,000 clones, roughly a tenth of them seen just once. The sample comprised PBMCs. These receptors all come from a man between 35 and 55 years old in good health and CMV-seropositive.

The V call is TRBV19, the J call TRBJ1-5; no clear D. The germline CDR1 and CDR2 sequences are LNHDA and SQIVND (reference sequence). V was clipped by 7 bases and J by 4 bases, with 11 bases between them. The CDR3 loop spans 13 amino acids. DNA for the CDR3: TGTGCCAGTAATAATACACCTAATCAGCCCCAGCATTTT. This gives the protein CASNNTPNQPQHF.

The chain is built from TRBV7-6 and TRBJ2-2; possible D gene TRBD2, 6 bases. The V end lost 5 bases, the J end lost 0 bases, and 10 bases lay between the germline ends. The CDR3 has 15 amino acids. Per the germline V gene, CDR1 is SGHVS and CDR2 is FNYEAQ. The CDR3 bases are TGTGCCAGCAGCGGCCCGGGAGCGAACACCGGGGAGCTGTTTTTT. Translated: CASSGPGANTGELFF.

This clone came up a few times. V gene TRBV6-1 combines with J gene TRBJ1-5; TRBD1 agrees at 9 bases. V dropped 3 bases and J dropped 0; count of bases not matched to a gene: 9. Germline CDR1 MNHNS, CDR2 SASEGT. This CDR3 is 18 amino acids long. The CDR3 nucleotides are TGTGCCAGCAGTGACCATTTCCTGGACAGGGGTAGCAATCAGCCCCAGCATTTT. It translates to CASSDHFLDRGSNQPQHF.

This clone came up a few times. The V and J genes are TRBV18 and TRBJ2-5; perhaps TRBD2 as D (6 bases). Germline-derived CDR1 and CDR2 are KGHSH and LQKENI. The CDR3 loop spans 13 amino acids. V shed 6 bases and J shed 2 bases, with 10 bases lying between them. The CDR3 nucleotides are TGTGCCAGCTCTCCGGGACTTCAAGAGACCCAGTACTTC. Amino acids: CASSPGLQETQYF.

A few counts support this clone. The rearrangement links TRBV11-2 to TRBJ2-1, with D perhaps matching TRBD2 (5 bases). Germline V CDR1 and CDR2: SGHAT, FQNNGV. V lost 2 bases and J lost 2, with 13 bases in between. The CDR3 loop spans 16 amino acids. CDR3 bases: TGTGCCAGCAGCTTATTTCCCCTCGGGGCCTACAATGAGCAGTTCTTC. This encodes CASSLFPLGAYNEQFF.

This clone appeared a few times. The V and J genes are TRBV28 and TRBJ2-3, with TRBD2 matching 9 bases. Trimming cost V 1 base and J 2 bases; bases outside gene matches: 7. The CDR3 is 17 amino acids. Germline loops: CDR1 MDHEN, CDR2 SYDVKM. The CDR3 DNA sequence: TGTGCCAGCAGTTTATTGGGCGGGAGGGGTTCCACAGATACGCAGTATTTT. Translation gives CASSLLGGRGSTDTQYF.

The rearrangement links TRBV7-9 to TRBJ1-5; unclear D gene. Trimming removed 5 bases at V and 1 base at J, with 15 bases between. Germline CDR1 is SEHNR and CDR2 is FQNEAQ (reference sequence). The CDR3 has 16 amino acids. CDR3: CASSASWGGSNQPQHF. As DNA, the CDR3 is TGTGCCAGCAGCGCCAGTTGGGGAGGAAGCAATCAGCCCCAGCATTTT.